This TCR beta chain is drawn from a study of naive and memory T cell subsets. TCR cDNA received a 3' ligated oligonucleotide that carried a UMI. Ligated cDNA underwent four rounds of PCR with nested alpha and beta constant region primers and SP2. TCRdb redid the calling of the 5' RACE reads with MiXCR, one entry per CDR3 protein. The table has about 62,000 distinct CDR3 sequences, around 8% seen once; the top ten hold 15% to 20%. This clonotype showed up many times. The clonotype comes from a female donor in good health.

CDR3 amino acids: CASSLGKGGGPGLAYNEQFF. The CDR3 DNA reads as TGTGCCAGCAGCTTGGGAAAGGGCGGGGGGCCGGGGTTGGCCTACAATGAGCAGTTCTTC. The chain combines TRBV5-4 with TRBJ2-1, with 8 bases lining up with TRBD2. The CDR3 runs 20 residues. V trimming: 0 bases; J trimming: 2 bases; junction bases outside the gene matches: 16. Germline V lookup: CDR1 SGHNT, CDR2 YYREEE (reference sequence).